These T cell receptor beta chains were read from a single sample in a study of cytomegalovirus exposure and HLA in healthy donors. Assay used: immunoSEQ multiplex PCR; TCRdb lists only in-frame clones, some missing. Recorded for this sample: some 75,000 clones. Sequenced material: PBMCs. The receptor set was obtained from a boy younger than 18 in good health and CMV-seronegative. Each CDR3 is given with its conserved first and last residue. A D gene is named only where the DNA matches it firmly.

CDR3aa: CASSQATSGTYEQYF
CDR3nt: TGTGCCAGCAGCCAAGCTACTAGCGGGACCTACGAGCAGTACTTC
d_gene: TRBD2
v_gene: TRBV4-2
j_gene: TRBJ2-7

CDR3aa: CASSVGLRGEGGEYF
CDR3nt: TGTGCCAGCAGCGTAGGTCTTCGTGGGGAGGGGGGTGAGTACTTC
d_gene: .
v_gene: TRBV9
j_gene: TRBJ2-7

CDR3aa: CASSHRTGDLNTEAFF
CDR3nt: TGCGCCAGCAGCCACCGGACAGGGGACTTGAACACTGAAGCTTTCTTT
d_gene: TRBD1
v_gene: TRBV4-1
j_gene: TRBJ1-1

CDR3aa: CASSLGQGAWETQYF
CDR3nt: TGTGCCAGCAGCTTAGGGCAGGGGGCTTGGGAGACCCAGTACTTC
d_gene: TRBD1
v_gene: TRBV7-3
j_gene: TRBJ2-5

CDR3aa: CASSPTTGGEKLFF
CDR3nt: TGTGCCAGCAGTCCGACGACAGGGGGAGAAAAACTGTTTTTT
d_gene: TRBD1
v_gene: TRBV7-6
j_gene: TRBJ1-4

CDR3aa: CASSYSGDTQYF
CDR3nt: TGTGCCAGCAGTTACTCCGGGGATACGCAGTATTTT
d_gene: .
v_gene: TRBV6-5
j_gene: TRBJ2-3

CDR3aa: CASSRDRDQPQHF
CDR3nt: TGTGCCAGCAGTCGGGACAGGGATCAGCCCCAGCATTTT
d_gene: TRBD1
v_gene: TRBV7-3
j_gene: TRBJ1-5

CDR3aa: CASSQVPDEQYF
CDR3nt: TGCGCCAGCAGCCAAGTCCCGGACGAGCAGTACTTC
d_gene: .
v_gene: TRBV4-1
j_gene: TRBJ2-7

CDR3aa: CATGSGQGGTDTQYF
CDR3nt: TGTGCCACCGGCTCGGGACAGGGAGGCACAGATACGCAGTATTTT
d_gene: TRBD1
v_gene: TRBV10-3
j_gene: TRBJ2-3

CDR3aa: CASSLAAGGPDYNEQFF
CDR3nt: TGTGCCAGCAGCTTAGCGGCGGGAGGGCCCGACTACAATGAGCAGTTCTTC
d_gene: TRBD2
v_gene: TRBV7-9
j_gene: TRBJ2-1

CDR3aa: CASSLNPGQKPQHF
CDR3nt: TGTGCCAGCAGCTTGAATCCAGGCCAGAAGCCCCAGCATTTT
d_gene: .
v_gene: TRBV5-4
j_gene: TRBJ1-5

CDR3aa: CASSFRHPYGYTF
CDR3nt: TGTGCCAGCAGTTTCAGGCACCCCTATGGCTACACCTTC
d_gene: .
v_gene: TRBV28
j_gene: TRBJ1-2

CDR3aa: CASRGTAFSYEQYF
CDR3nt: TGTGCCAGCAGGGGGACAGCCTTCTCCTACGAGCAGTACTTC
d_gene: TRBD1
v_gene: TRBV6-1
j_gene: TRBJ2-7

CDR3aa: CASSYRVESAYEQYF
CDR3nt: TGTGCCAGCAGCTACCGAGTAGAGAGCGCCTACGAGCAGTACTTC
d_gene: .
v_gene: TRBV7-9
j_gene: TRBJ2-7

CDR3aa: CASSQEAGGPDTQYF
CDR3nt: TGTGCCAGCAGCCAAGAAGCGGGAGGGCCAGATACGCAGTATTTT
d_gene: TRBD2
v_gene: TRBV4-2
j_gene: TRBJ2-3

CDR3aa: CASSPSAGQETQYF
CDR3nt: TGTGCCAGCTCACCATCGGCAGGGCAAGAGACCCAGTACTTC
d_gene: .
v_gene: TRBV18
j_gene: TRBJ2-5

CDR3aa: CASSYGLDGGGGYTF
CDR3nt: TGTGCCAGCAGTTACGGCCTTGATGGGGGAGGCGGCTACACCTTC
d_gene: .
v_gene: TRBV6-5
j_gene: TRBJ1-2

CDR3aa: CASSLSNGGHEKLFF
CDR3nt: TGTGCCAGCAGCTTAAGCAACGGCGGGCATGAAAAACTGTTTTTT
d_gene: .
v_gene: TRBV7-8
j_gene: TRBJ1-4

CDR3aa: CASSLAISGNTIYF
CDR3nt: TGTGCCAGCAGCTTGGCCATCTCTGGAAACACCATATATTTT
d_gene: .
v_gene: TRBV5-6
j_gene: TRBJ1-3

CDR3aa: CASSPTGGWDQPQHF
CDR3nt: TGTGCCAGCAGCCCTACAGGGGGCTGGGATCAGCCCCAGCATTTT
d_gene: TRBD1
v_gene: TRBV4-2
j_gene: TRBJ1-5

CDR3aa: CASSPIGVSETQYF
CDR3nt: TGTGCCAGCAGCCCAATAGGGGTATCAGAGACCCAGTACTTC
d_gene: .
v_gene: TRBV7-6
j_gene: TRBJ2-5

CDR3aa: CASSLLAGGADTQYF
CDR3nt: TGTGCCAGCAGCCTACTAGCGGGAGGTGCAGATACGCAGTATTTT
d_gene: TRBD2
v_gene: TRBV6-4
j_gene: TRBJ2-3

CDR3aa: CASTLGQGVYEQYF
CDR3nt: TGTGCCAGCACCTTGGGACAGGGGGTCTACGAGCAGTACTTC
d_gene: TRBD1
v_gene: TRBV5-6
j_gene: TRBJ2-7

CDR3aa: CASSIIRGNEAFF
CDR3nt: TGTGCCAGTAGTATTATCAGGGGTAATGAAGCTTTCTTT
d_gene: .
v_gene: TRBV19
j_gene: TRBJ1-1

CDR3aa: CASREFVGLNTEAFF
CDR3nt: TGTGCCAGCAGGGAGTTTGTTGGATTGAACACTGAAGCTTTCTTT
d_gene: .
v_gene: TRBV4-2
j_gene: TRBJ1-1

CDR3aa: CASSTSGGWGNEQFF
CDR3nt: TGTGCCAGCAGTACCTCAGGGGGTTGGGGCAATGAGCAGTTCTTC
d_gene: TRBD1
v_gene: TRBV6-5
j_gene: TRBJ2-1

CDR3aa: CASRGTEGYGYTF
CDR3nt: TGTGCCAGCAGGGGGACAGAGGGATATGGCTACACCTTC
d_gene: TRBD1
v_gene: TRBV6-1
j_gene: TRBJ1-2

CDR3aa: CASCGGDGRSDNEQFF
CDR3nt: TGCGCCAGCTGCGGGGGGGACGGGAGGTCCGACAATGAGCAGTTCTTC
d_gene: TRBD2
v_gene: TRBV5-1
j_gene: TRBJ2-1

CDR3aa: CASSDSNRAKGYTF
CDR3nt: TGTGCCAGCAGTGATTCAAACAGGGCTAAGGGCTACACCTTC
d_gene: .
v_gene: TRBV25-1
j_gene: TRBJ1-2

CDR3aa: CASRKGLNTEAFF
CDR3nt: TGTGCCAGCAGGAAGGGGCTCAACACTGAAGCTTTCTTT
d_gene: .
v_gene: TRBV6-5
j_gene: TRBJ1-1

CDR3aa: CASSAGTGPYEQYF
CDR3nt: TGTGCCAGCAGCGCCGGGACAGGACCCTACGAGCAGTACTTC
d_gene: TRBD1
v_gene: TRBV7-2
j_gene: TRBJ2-7

CDR3aa: CASSATGQGNEQFF
CDR3nt: TGTGCCAGCAGCGCAACGGGACAGGGTAATGAGCAGTTCTTC
d_gene: TRBD1
v_gene: TRBV11-2
j_gene: TRBJ2-1

CDR3aa: CASSPSPNQETQYF
CDR3nt: TGTGCCAGCAGCCCCTCCCCTAATCAAGAGACCCAGTACTTC
d_gene: .
v_gene: TRBV9
j_gene: TRBJ2-5

CDR3aa: CATSRDQAGREQYF
CDR3nt: TGTGCCACCAGCAGAGATCAGGCCGGGAGAGAGCAGTACTTC
d_gene: .
v_gene: TRBV15
j_gene: TRBJ2-7

CDR3aa: CASSQGSGVAGELFF
CDR3nt: TGCGCCAGCAGCCAAGGGAGCGGGGTAGCCGGGGAGCTGTTTTTT
d_gene: TRBD2
v_gene: TRBV4-1
j_gene: TRBJ2-2

CDR3aa: CASSLQGSFSGNTIYF
CDR3nt: TGTGCCAGTAGTCTTCAGGGGTCCTTCTCTGGAAACACCATATATTTT
d_gene: .
v_gene: TRBV19
j_gene: TRBJ1-3

CDR3aa: CATSRDRGPNEQFF
CDR3nt: TGTGCCACCAGCAGAGACAGGGGGCCCAATGAGCAGTTCTTC
d_gene: TRBD1
v_gene: TRBV15
j_gene: TRBJ2-1

CDR3aa: CSVDLGGTEAFF
CDR3nt: TGCAGCGTTGATTTGGGGGGCACTGAAGCTTTCTTT
d_gene: .
v_gene: TRBV29-1
j_gene: TRBJ1-1

CDR3aa: CASSEQNTGELFF
CDR3nt: TGTGCCAGCAGTGAACAGAACACCGGGGAGCTGTTTTTT
d_gene: .
v_gene: TRBV25-1
j_gene: TRBJ2-2

CDR3aa: CASSPMGRGVLVYGYTF
CDR3nt: TGTGCCAGCTCACCAATGGGAAGGGGCGTACTGGTGTATGGCTACACCTTC
d_gene: .
v_gene: TRBV18
j_gene: TRBJ1-2

CDR3aa: CASSVGQSNTEAFF
CDR3nt: TGTGCCAGCAGCGTAGGACAGTCGAACACTGAAGCTTTCTTT
d_gene: .
v_gene: TRBV9
j_gene: TRBJ1-1

CDR3aa: CASSQGEDSPGATQYF
CDR3nt: TGCGCCAGCAGCCAAGGCGAGGACAGCCCTGGCGCTACGCAGTATTTT
d_gene: .
v_gene: TRBV4-1
j_gene: TRBJ2-3

CDR3aa: CASSEPRSSQETQYF
CDR3nt: TGTGCCAGCAGTGAACCTCGGAGTAGCCAAGAGACCCAGTACTTC
d_gene: .
v_gene: TRBV2
j_gene: TRBJ2-5

CDR3aa: CASSAVMAGRDEKLFF
CDR3nt: TGTGCCAGCAGCGCCGTTATGGCAGGTCGAGATGAAAAACTGTTTTTT
d_gene: .
v_gene: TRBV7-9
j_gene: TRBJ1-4

CDR3aa: CASSLLAGGGYYEQYF
CDR3nt: TGTGCCAGCAGCTTGCTAGCGGGAGGGGGCTACTACGAGCAGTACTTC
d_gene: TRBD2
v_gene: TRBV5-4
j_gene: TRBJ2-7

CDR3aa: CASSVRDFGTYTF
CDR3nt: TGTGCCAGCAGCGTCAGGGATTTTGGAACCTACACCTTC
d_gene: .
v_gene: TRBV9
j_gene: TRBJ1-2

CDR3aa: CASSPPREVGIDTGELFF
CDR3nt: TGTGCCAGCTCACCGCCCCGGGAAGTTGGGATCGACACCGGGGAGCTGTTTTTT
d_gene: .
v_gene: TRBV18
j_gene: TRBJ2-2

CDR3aa: CASSSYRSEQYF
CDR3nt: TGTGCCAGCAGCTCCTATAGGAGCGAGCAGTACTTC
d_gene: .
v_gene: TRBV5-6
j_gene: TRBJ2-7

CDR3aa: CASSLSELEAFF
CDR3nt: TGTGCCAGCAGCTTGTCGGAGCTAGAAGCTTTCTTT
d_gene: .
v_gene: TRBV7-9
j_gene: TRBJ1-1

CDR3aa: CASSLLAGLTYEQYF
CDR3nt: TGTGCCAGCAGCTTATTAGCGGGCCTAACCTACGAGCAGTACTTC
d_gene: TRBD2
v_gene: TRBV5-6
j_gene: TRBJ2-7

CDR3aa: CSVRTDHNNYEQYF
CDR3nt: TGCAGCGTCCGGACAGACCATAATAACTACGAGCAGTACTTC
d_gene: .
v_gene: TRBV29-1
j_gene: TRBJ2-7

CDR3aa: CASSQQRTGTGANVLTF
CDR3nt: TGTGCCAGCAGCCAACAGAGGACAGGGACTGGGGCCAACGTCCTGACTTTC
d_gene: TRBD1
v_gene: TRBV4-2
j_gene: TRBJ2-6

CDR3aa: CASSYSPQGASYEQYF
CDR3nt: TGTGCCAGCAGTTACTCCCCACAGGGGGCCTCCTACGAGCAGTACTTC
d_gene: TRBD1
v_gene: TRBV6-6
j_gene: TRBJ2-7

CDR3aa: CASSDLYHSNQPQHF
CDR3nt: TGTGCCAGCAGTGATCTATACCATAGCAATCAGCCCCAGCATTTT
d_gene: .
v_gene: TRBV6-1
j_gene: TRBJ1-5

CDR3aa: CASSFGGINQPQHF
CDR3nt: TGTGCCAGCAGTTTTGGCGGGATCAATCAGCCCCAGCATTTT
d_gene: .
v_gene: TRBV27
j_gene: TRBJ1-5

CDR3aa: CAWSAYFDLGTDTQYF
CDR3nt: TGTGCCTGGAGTGCTTACTTCGACTTGGGCACAGATACGCAGTATTTT
d_gene: .
v_gene: TRBV30
j_gene: TRBJ2-3

CDR3aa: CASSSSLPGHNEQFF
CDR3nt: TGTGCCAGCAGTTCGTCCCTCCCAGGCCACAATGAGCAGTTCTTC
d_gene: .
v_gene: TRBV27
j_gene: TRBJ2-1

CDR3aa: CASSPRTSGLSQDTQYF
CDR3nt: TGTGCCAGCAGCCCTAGGACTAGCGGGTTGTCTCAAGATACGCAGTATTTT
d_gene: TRBD2
v_gene: TRBV7-9
j_gene: TRBJ2-3

CDR3aa: CASSPTLGLRNEQYF
CDR3nt: TGTGCCAGCAGTCCCACCCTGGGACTTCGAAACGAGCAGTACTTC
d_gene: .
v_gene: TRBV28
j_gene: TRBJ2-7